This TCR beta chain was identified in a study of control samples from healthy donors and cancer patients. Germline V gene lookup returns CDR1 SEHNR and CDR2 FQNEAQ (reference sequence). V lost 8 bases, J lost 8 bases, and 10 bases stayed unmatched. This CDR3 spans 15 amino acids. The method was immunoSEQ multiplex PCR; TCRdb's version includes in-frame clones alone and lacks a portion of them. The sample includes about 160,000 clones, roughly 89% seen only once; the top ten take approximately 12%. Sequencing was performed on blood. The sequence was collected from a man in his thirties or forties in good health. The V and J genes are TRBV7-9 and TRBJ1-6; TRBD1 aligns across 9 bases. The CDR3: CASLKTGGTYSPLHF. The CDR3 DNA reads as TGTGCCAGCCTAAAGACAGGGGGGACCTATTCACCCCTCCACTTT.